The clone carrying this T cell receptor beta chain was detected many times. Its target is not known. The definition of stable Graves' hyperthyroidism was no ophthalmopathy progression within 18 months. Diagnostic decisions used clinical symptoms, serum thyroxine and TRAb, thyroid ultrasound and orbital computed tomography. Amplification yielded TCR beta CDR3 regions, with RNA transcripts as the source. The primer set for the first-round RT-PCR of the TCR CDR3 was HTBI. TCRdb recomputed calls from the multiplex PCR reads with MiXCR, one row per CDR3 protein. The repertoire holds approximately 400,000 distinct CDR3 sequences, approximately 14% seen once, with around 7% in the top ten. The source of the sample is a study of T cells in Graves' hyperthyroidism and ophthalmopathy. Overall study results and limits: Researchers found most expanded thyroid clonotypes above 0.001 in blood as well.

After removal of 1 base from V and 1 base from J, the junction contained 13 bases not matched to a gene. The CDR3 has 17 residues. CDR1 and CDR2 (germline): DFQATT, SNEGSKA (reference sequence). The receptor comes from a woman aged 18-29 years with Graves' hyperthyroidism. The chain combines TRBV20-1 with TRBJ2-7; 7 bases fit TRBD1. Sequenced sample: blood. CDR3 nucleotides: TGCAGTGCTAGAGGTCTGAGTGCGAAGGGACAGTCCTACGAGCAGTACTTC. Translating it yields CSARGLSAKGQSYEQYF.